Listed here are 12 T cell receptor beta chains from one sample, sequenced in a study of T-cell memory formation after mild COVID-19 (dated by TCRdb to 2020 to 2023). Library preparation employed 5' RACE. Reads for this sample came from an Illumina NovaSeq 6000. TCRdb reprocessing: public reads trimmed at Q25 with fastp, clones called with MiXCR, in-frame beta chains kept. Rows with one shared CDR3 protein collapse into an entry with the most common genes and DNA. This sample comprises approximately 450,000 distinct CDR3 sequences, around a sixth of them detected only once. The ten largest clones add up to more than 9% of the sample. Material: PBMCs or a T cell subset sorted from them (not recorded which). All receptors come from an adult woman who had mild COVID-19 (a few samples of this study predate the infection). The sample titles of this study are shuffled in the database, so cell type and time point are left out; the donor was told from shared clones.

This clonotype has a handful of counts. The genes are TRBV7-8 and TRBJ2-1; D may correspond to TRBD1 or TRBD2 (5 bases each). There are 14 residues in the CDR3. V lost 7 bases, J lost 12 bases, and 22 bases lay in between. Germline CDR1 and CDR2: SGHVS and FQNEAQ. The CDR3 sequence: CASTIISGARGQFF. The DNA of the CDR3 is TGTGCCAGCACAATAATATCCGGGGCCCGGGGGCAGTTCTTC.

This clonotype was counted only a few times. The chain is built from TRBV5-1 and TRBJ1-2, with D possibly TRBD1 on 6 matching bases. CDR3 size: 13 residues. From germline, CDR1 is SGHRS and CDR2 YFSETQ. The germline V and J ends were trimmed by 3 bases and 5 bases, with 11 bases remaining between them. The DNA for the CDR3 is TGCGCCAGCAGCTCAGGAGGGGGGTATGGCTACACCTTC. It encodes CASSSGGGYGYTF.

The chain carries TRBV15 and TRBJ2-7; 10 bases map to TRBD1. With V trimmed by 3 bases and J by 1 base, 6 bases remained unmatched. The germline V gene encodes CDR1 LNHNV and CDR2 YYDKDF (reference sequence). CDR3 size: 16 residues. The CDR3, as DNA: TGTGCCACCAGCAGTACCGGACAGGGGGGTTCCTACGAGCAGTACTTC. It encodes CATSSTGQGGSYEQYF.

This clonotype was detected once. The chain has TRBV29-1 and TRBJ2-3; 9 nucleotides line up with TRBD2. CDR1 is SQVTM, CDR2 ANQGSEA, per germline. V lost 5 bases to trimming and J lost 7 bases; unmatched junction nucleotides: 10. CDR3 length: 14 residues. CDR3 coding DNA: TGCAGCGTTACCAGCGGGGGGACAAGAAATACGCAGTATTTT. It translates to CSVTSGGTRNTQYF.

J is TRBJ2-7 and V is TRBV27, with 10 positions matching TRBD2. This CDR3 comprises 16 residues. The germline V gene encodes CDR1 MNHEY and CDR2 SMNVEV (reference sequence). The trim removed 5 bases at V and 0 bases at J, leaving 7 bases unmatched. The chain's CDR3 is CASSTQLAGSSYEQYF. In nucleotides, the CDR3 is TGTGCCAGCAGTACTCAACTAGCGGGGAGCTCCTACGAGCAGTACTTC.

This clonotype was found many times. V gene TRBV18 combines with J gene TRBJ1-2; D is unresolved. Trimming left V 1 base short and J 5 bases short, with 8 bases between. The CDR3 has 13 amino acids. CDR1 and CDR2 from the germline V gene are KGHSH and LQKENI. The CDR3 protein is CASSPRQRYGYTF. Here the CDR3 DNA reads TGTGCCAGCTCACCACGGCAGCGGTATGGCTACACCTTC.

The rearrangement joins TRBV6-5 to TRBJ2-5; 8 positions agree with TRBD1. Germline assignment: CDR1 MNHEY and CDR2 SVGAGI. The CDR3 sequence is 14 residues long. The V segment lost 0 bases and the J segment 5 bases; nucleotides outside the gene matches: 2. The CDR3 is CASSYSDRVETQYF. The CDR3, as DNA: TGTGCCAGCAGTTACTCGGACAGGGTGGAGACCCAGTACTTC.

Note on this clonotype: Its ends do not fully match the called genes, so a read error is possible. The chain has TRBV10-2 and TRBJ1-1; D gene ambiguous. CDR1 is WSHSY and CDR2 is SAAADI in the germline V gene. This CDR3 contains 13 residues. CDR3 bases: TGCGCCAGCATTGAGACCGTCGGGGCTGAAGCTTTCTTT. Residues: CASIETVGAEAFF.

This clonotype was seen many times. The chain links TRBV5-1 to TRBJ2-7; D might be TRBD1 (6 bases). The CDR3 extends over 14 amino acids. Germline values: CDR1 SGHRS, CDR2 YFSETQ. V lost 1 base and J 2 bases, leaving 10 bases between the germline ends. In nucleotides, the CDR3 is TGCGCCAGCAGCTTGTCACCAGGGGCCTACGAGCAGTACTTC. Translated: CASSLSPGAYEQYF.

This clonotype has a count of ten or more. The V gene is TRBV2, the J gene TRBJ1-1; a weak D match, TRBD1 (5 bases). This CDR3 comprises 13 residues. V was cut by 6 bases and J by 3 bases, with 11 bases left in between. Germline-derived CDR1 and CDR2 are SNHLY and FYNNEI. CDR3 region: CASRRAGHTEAFF. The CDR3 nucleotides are TGTGCCAGCAGAAGAGCAGGGCACACTGAAGCTTTCTTT.

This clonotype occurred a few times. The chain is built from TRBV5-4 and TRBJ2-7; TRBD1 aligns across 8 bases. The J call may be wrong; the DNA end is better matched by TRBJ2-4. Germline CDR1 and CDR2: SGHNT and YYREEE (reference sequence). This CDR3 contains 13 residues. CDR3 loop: CASSSSGQDIQYF. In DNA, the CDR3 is TGTGCCAGCAGCTCCTCGGGACAGGACATTCAGTACTTC.

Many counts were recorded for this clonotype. Here the CDR3 DNA reads TGTGCCAGCAGGGAGGGGTCACTCAATGAGCAGTTCTTC. This encodes CASREGSLNEQFF. The chain recombines TRBV25-1 with TRBJ2-1, with D maybe TRBD2 (6 bases). CDR1 is MGHDK, CDR2 SYGVNS, per germline. V was cut by 6 bases and J by 6 bases, with 12 bases left in between. The CDR3 spans 13 residues.